The sequence of this T cell receptor (beta chain) was determined in a study of CD8+ T cells in alopecia areata. Regarding treatment: oral pan-JAK inhibitor, 5-10 mg twice daily. RNA was extracted and reverse transcribed into cDNA as the sequencing template. TCRdb's table, derived via immunoSEQ multiplex PCR, lists solely in-frame clones and lacks some. This sample has about 210,000 clones, with roughly 66% found just once. Findings of the study overall: The study found TCR sharing across patients less clear than in mice, possibly for HLA reasons. Higher clonality than in normal scalp was seen in lesional scalp, especially alopecia totalis/universalis.

As to this clone: Its antigen is not identified.

Germline assignment: CDR1 SGHDN and CDR2 FVKESK. The ends were cut back, 2 bases at V and 4 bases at J, with 15 bases in the middle. The length of the CDR3 is 16 residues. The source was CD4+ T cells sorted from blood, collected around week 44, from a patient treated with tofacitinib. The source of this sequence is a human donor with alopecia areata. The gene calls are TRBV14 and TRBJ2-1, with D uncertain. The CDR3 sequence: CASSQSDHPIYNEQFF. For the CDR3, the DNA is TGTGCCAGCAGCCAATCTGACCACCCAATATACAATGAGCAGTTCTTC.